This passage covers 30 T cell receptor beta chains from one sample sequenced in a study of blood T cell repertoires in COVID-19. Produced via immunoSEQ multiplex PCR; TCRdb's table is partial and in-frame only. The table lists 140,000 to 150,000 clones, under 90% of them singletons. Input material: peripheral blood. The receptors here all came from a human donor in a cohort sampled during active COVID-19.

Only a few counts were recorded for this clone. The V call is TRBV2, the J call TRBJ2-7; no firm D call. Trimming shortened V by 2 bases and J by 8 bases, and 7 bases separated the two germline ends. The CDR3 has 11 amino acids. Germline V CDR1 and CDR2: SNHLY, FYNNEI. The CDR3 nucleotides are TGTGCCAGCAGTGAATATCAGAAGCAGTACTTC. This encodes CASSEYQKQYF.

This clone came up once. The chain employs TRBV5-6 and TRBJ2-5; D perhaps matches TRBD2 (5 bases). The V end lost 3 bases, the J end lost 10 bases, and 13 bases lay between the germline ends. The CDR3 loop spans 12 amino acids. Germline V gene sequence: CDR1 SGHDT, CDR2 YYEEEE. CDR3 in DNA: TGTGCCAGCAGCTCATACCCCGAGGGCCAGTACTTC. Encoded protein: CASSSYPEGQYF.

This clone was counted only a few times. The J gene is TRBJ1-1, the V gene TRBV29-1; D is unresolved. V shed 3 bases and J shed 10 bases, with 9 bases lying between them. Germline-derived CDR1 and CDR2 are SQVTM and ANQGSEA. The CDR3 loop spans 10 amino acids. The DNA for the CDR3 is TGCAGCGTTGAGTCGCCGGGAGCTTTCTTT. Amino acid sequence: CSVESPGAFF.

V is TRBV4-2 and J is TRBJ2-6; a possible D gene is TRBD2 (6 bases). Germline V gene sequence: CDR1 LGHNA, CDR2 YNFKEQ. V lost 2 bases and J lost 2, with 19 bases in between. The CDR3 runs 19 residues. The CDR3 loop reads CASSQPYRGSSAGANVLTF. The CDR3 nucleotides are TGTGCCAGCAGCCAACCCTATCGTGGGTCTAGCGCTGGGGCCAACGTCCTGACTTTC.

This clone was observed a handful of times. The CDR3 coding sequence is TGTGCCAGCAGCTCGGACAGGGGTAGGACCTACGAGCAGTACTTC. The encoded protein is CASSSDRGRTYEQYF. The genes are TRBV7-2 and TRBJ2-7; 9 bases are shared with TRBD1. After removal of 4 bases from V and 2 bases from J, the junction contained 6 bases not matched to a gene. The CDR3 extends over 15 amino acids. Per germline, CDR1 SGHTA and CDR2 FQGNSA.

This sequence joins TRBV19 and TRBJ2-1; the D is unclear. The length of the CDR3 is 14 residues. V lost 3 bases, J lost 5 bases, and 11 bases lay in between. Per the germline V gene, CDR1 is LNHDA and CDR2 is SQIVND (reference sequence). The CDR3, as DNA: TGTGCCAGTAGTATGGTATCAGCGAACAATGAGCAGTTCTTC. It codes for CASSMVSANNEQFF.

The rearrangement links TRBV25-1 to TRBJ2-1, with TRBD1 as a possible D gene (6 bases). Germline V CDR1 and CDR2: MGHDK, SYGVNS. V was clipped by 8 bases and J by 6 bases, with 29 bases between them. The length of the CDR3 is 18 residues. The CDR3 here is CASARIQTGPYPPNEQFF. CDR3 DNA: TGTGCCAGCGCCAGAATCCAGACAGGACCGTATCCTCCCAATGAGCAGTTCTTC.

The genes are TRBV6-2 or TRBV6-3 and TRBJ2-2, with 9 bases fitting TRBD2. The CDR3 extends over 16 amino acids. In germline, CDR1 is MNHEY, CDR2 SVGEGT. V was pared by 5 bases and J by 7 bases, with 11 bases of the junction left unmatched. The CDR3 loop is CASSTPLAGVVGELFF. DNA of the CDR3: TGTGCCAGCAGTACACCTTTAGCGGGAGTCGTCGGGGAGCTGTTTTTT.

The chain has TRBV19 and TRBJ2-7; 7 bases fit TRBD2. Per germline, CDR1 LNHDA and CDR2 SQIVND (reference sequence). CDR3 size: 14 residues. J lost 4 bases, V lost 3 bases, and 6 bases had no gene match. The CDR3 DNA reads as TGTGCCAGTAGTATCCTCGGGGGGAATTACGAGCAGTACTTC. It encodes CASSILGGNYEQYF.

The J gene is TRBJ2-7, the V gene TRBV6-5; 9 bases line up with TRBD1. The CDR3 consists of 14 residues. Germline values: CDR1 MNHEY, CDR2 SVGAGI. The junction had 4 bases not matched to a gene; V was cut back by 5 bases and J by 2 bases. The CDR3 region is CASSPGTGPYEQYF. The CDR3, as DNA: TGTGCCAGCAGTCCCGGGACAGGGCCCTACGAGCAGTACTTC.

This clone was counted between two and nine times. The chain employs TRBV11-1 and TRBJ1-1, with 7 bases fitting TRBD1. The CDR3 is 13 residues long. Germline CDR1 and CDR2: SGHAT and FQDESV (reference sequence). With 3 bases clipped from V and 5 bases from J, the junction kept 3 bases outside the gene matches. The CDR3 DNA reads TGTGCCAGCAGCTTGTCAGGGGGAACTGAAGCTTTCTTT. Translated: CASSLSGGTEAFF. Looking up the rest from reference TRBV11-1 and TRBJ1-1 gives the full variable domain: EAEVAQSPRYKITEKSQAVAFWCDPISGHATLYWYRQILGQGPELLVQFQDESVVDDSQLPKDRFSAERLKGVDSTLKIQPAELGDSAMYLCASSLSGGTEAFFGQGTRLTVV.

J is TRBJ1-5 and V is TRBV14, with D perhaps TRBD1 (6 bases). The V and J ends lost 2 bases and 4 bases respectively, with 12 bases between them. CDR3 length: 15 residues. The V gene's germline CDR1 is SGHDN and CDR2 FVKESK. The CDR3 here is CASSQSGTTNQPQHF. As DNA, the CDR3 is TGTGCCAGCAGCCAATCCGGGACAACTAATCAGCCCCAGCATTTT.

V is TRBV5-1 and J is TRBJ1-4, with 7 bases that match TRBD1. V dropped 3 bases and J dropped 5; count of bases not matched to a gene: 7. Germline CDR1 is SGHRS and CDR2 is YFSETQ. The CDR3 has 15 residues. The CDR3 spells CASSYGTVSNEKLFF. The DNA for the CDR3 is TGCGCCAGCAGCTACGGGACAGTCTCGAATGAAAAACTGTTTTTT.

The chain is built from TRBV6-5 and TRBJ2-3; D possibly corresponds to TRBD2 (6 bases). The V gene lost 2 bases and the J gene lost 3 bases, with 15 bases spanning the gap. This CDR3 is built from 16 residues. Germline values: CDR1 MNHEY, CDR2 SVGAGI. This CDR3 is CASSYAGGAVTDTQYF. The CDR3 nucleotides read TGTGCCAGCAGTTACGCCGGGGGTGCGGTGACAGATACGCAGTATTTT.

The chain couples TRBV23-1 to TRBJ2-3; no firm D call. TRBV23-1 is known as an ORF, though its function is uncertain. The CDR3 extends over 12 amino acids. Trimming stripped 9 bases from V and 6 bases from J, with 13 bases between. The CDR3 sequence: CASRPGDDTQYF. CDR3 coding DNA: TGCGCCAGTAGACCCGGAGACGATACGCAGTATTTT.

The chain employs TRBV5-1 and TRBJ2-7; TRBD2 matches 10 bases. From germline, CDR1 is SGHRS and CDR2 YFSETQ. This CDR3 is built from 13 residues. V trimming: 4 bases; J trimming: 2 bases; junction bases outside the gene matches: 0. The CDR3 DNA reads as TGCGCCAGCAGCACTAGCGGGGCCTACGAGCAGTACTTC. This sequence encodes CASSTSGAYEQYF.

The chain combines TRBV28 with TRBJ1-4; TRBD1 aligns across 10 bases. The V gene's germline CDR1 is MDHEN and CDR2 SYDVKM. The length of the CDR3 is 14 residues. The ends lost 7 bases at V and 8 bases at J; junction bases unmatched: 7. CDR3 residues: CASKNPGQGEKLFF. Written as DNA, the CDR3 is TGTGCCAGCAAAAACCCGGGACAGGGGGAAAAACTGTTTTTT.

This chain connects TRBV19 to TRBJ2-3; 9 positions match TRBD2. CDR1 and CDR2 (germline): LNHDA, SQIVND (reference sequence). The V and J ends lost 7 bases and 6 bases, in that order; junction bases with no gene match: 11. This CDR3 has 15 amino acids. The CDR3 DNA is TGTGCCAGTAAGCAGGGAGCGGGAGGCGGGGATACGCAGTATTTT. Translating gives CASKQGAGGGDTQYF.

DNA for the CDR3: TGTGCCAGCAGCTTAACGTGGCGGTACACAGATACGCAGTATTTT. Amino acid sequence: CASSLTWRYTDTQYF. The chain combines TRBV7-6 with TRBJ2-3; D remains ambiguous. V lost 2 bases, J lost 2 bases, and 11 bases lay in between. This CDR3 has 15 amino acids. CDR1 is SGHVS, CDR2 FNYEAQ, per germline.

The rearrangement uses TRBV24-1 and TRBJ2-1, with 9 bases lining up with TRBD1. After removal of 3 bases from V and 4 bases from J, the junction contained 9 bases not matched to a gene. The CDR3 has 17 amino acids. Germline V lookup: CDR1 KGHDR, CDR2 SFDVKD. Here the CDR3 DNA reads TGTGCCACCAGTGATACCCCCCGACAGGGGGTGTACAATGAGCAGTTCTTC. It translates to CATSDTPRQGVYNEQFF.

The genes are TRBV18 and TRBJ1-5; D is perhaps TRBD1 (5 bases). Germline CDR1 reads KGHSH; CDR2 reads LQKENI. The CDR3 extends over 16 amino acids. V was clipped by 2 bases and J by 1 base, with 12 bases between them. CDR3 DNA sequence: TGTGCCAGCTCACCATCGTGGGGCCTCAGCAATCAGCCCCAGCATTTT. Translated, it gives CASSPSWGLSNQPQHF.

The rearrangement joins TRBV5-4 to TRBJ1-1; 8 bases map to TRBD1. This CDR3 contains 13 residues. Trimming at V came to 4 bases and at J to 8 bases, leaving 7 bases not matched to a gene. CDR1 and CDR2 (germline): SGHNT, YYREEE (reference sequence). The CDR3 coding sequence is TGTGCCAGCAGCAAGGGACAGGAGAGGGAAGCTTTCTTT. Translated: CASSKGQEREAFF.

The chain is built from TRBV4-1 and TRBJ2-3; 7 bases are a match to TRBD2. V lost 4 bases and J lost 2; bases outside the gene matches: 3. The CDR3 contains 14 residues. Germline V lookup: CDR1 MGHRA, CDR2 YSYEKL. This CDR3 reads CASSPGTNTDTQYF. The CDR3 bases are TGCGCCAGCAGCCCTGGGACTAACACAGATACGCAGTATTTT.

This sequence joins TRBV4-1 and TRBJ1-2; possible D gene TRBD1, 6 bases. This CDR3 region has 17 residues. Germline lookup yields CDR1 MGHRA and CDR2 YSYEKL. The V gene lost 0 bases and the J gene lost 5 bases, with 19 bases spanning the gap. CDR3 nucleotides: TGCGCCAGCAGCCAAGATCAGGGGACAAGGGGATCTTATGGCTACACCTTC. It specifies CASSQDQGTRGSYGYTF.

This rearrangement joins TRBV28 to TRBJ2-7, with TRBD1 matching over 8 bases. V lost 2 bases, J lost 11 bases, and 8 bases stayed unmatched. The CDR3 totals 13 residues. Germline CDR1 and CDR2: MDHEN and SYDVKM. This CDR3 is CASSLDNRGAEYF. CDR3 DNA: TGTGCCAGCAGTTTAGATAACAGGGGGGCGGAGTACTTC.

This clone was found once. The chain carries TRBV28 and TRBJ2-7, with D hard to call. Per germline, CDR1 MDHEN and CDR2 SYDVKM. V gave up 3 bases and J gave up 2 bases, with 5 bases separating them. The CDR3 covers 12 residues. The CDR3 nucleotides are TGTGCCAGCAGTTTCGGTGCCTACGAGCAGTACTTC. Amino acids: CASSFGAYEQYF. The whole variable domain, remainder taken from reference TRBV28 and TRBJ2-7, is DVKVTQSSRYLVKRTGEKVFLECVQDMDHENMFWYRQDPGLGLRLIYFSYDVKMKEKGDIPEGYSVSREKKERFSLILESASTNQTSMYLCASSFGAYEQYFGPGTRLTVT.

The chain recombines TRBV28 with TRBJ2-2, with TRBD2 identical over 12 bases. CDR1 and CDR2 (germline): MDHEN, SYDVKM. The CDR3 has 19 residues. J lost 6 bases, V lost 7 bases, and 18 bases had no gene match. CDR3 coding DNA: TGTGCCAGCAAAGTCCCCGGACTAGCGGGAAAGGCGCGGTCCGGGGAGCTGTTTTTT. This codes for CASKVPGLAGKARSGELFF.

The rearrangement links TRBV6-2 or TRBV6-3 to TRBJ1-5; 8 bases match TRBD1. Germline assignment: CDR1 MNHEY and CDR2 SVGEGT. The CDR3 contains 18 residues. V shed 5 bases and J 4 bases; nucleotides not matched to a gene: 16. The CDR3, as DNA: TGTGCCAGCAGTCCCCGTCAAATCGACAGGGGATTAAATCAGCCCCAGCATTTT. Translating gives CASSPRQIDRGLNQPQHF.

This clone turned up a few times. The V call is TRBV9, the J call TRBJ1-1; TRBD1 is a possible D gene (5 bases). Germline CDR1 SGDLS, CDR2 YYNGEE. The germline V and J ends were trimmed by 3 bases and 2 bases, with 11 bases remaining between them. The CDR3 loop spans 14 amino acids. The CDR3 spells CASSAGGDNTEAFF. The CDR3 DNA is TGTGCCAGCAGCGCCGGGGGTGACAACACTGAAGCTTTCTTT. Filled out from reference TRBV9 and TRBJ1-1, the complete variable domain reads DSGVTQTPKHLITATGQRVTLRCSPRSGDLSVYWYQQSLDQGLQFLIQYYNGEERAKGNILERFSAQQFPDLHSELNLSSLELGDSALYFCASSAGGDNTEAFFGQGTRLTVV.

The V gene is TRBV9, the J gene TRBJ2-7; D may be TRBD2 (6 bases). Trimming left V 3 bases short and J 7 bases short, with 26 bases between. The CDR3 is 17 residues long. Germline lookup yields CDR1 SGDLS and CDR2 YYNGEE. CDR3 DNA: TGTGCCAGCAGCGCCTTTGCGGGACCAGTGGAAGCTGGGGAGCAGTACTTC. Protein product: CASSAFAGPVEAGEQYF. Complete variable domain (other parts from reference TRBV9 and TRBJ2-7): DSGVTQTPKHLITATGQRVTLRCSPRSGDLSVYWYQQSLDQGLQFLIQYYNGEERAKGNILERFSAQQFPDLHSELNLSSLELGDSALYFCASSAFAGPVEAGEQYFGPGTRLTVT.